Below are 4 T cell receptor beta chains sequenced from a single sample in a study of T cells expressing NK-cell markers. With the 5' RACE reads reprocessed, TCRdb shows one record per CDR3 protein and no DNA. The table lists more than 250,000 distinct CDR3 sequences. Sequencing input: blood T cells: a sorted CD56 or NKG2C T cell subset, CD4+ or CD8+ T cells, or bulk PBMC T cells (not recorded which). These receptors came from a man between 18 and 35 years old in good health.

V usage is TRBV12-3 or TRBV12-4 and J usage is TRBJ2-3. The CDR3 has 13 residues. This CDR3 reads CASSLSQKDTQYF.

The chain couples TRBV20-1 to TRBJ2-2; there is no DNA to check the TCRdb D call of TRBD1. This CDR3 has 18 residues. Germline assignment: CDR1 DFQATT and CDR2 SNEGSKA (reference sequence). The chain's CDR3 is CSARAGQGESSWTGELFF.

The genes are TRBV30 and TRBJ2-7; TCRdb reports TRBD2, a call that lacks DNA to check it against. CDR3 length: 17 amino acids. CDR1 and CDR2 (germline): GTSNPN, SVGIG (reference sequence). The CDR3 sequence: CAWSVGLAGGRIHEQYF.

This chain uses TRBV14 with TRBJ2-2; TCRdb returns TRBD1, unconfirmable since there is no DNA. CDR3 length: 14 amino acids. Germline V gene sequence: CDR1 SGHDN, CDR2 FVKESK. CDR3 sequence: CASSKVGATGELFF.